Listed below are T cell receptor beta chains from one sample, sequenced in a study of cytomegalovirus exposure and HLA in healthy donors. Profiled with immunoSEQ multiplex PCR; TCRdb holds only in-frame clones, not every one. The data show around 120,000 clones, with 88% seen just once and around 6% held by the top ten. Sample: PBMCs. These receptors originate from a woman younger than 30 in good health and CMV-seropositive. The CDR3 runs from the conserved cysteine through the conserved F or W. Fields, in order: clone size, V gene, D gene, J gene, CDR3 protein, CDR3 DNA. D genes are given only for firm matches. Some rows have no size entry. The others give once, few or many, or a class for an expanded clone.

.	TRBV6-5	.	TRBJ1-3	CASSYREGTGNTIYF	TGTGCCAGCAGTTACAGGGAGGGAACTGGAAACACCATATATTTT
.	TRBV4-1	.	TRBJ2-3	CASSQVGGDTQYF	TGCGCCAGCAGCCAAGTAGGGGGAGATACGCAGTATTTT
.	TRBV14	.	TRBJ1-6	CASARGYNSPLHF	TGTGCCAGCGCCCGCGGCTATAATTCACCCCTCCACTTT
.	TRBV29-1	.	TRBJ1-2	CSVEFSYGYTF	TGCAGCGTTGAGTTCTCCTATGGCTACACCTTC
.	TRBV5-1	TRBD2	TRBJ2-7	CASSPNLAGVSYEQYF	TGCGCCAGCAGCCCTAATCTAGCGGGGGTCTCCTACGAGCAGTACTTC
.	TRBV5-1	TRBD1	TRBJ1-5	CASSSGQPNQPQHF	TGCGCCAGCAGCTCGGGACAGCCAAATCAGCCCCAGCATTTT
.	TRBV6-6	TRBD1	TRBJ1-1	CASSYSTGDTEAFF	TGTGCCAGCAGTTACTCCACAGGGGACACTGAAGCTTTCTTT
.	TRBV27	.	TRBJ1-3	CASSRVWGEGNTIYF	TGTGCCAGCAGCCGGGTCTGGGGGGAGGGAAACACCATATATTTT
.	TRBV5-6	TRBD1	TRBJ1-2	CASSLMLLGQNGYTF	TGTGCCAGCAGCTTGATGTTGTTGGGACAGAACGGCTACACCTTC
.	TRBV6-1	TRBD1	TRBJ1-4	CASSEGTGARNEKLFF	TGTGCCAGCAGTGAAGGGACAGGGGCCCGTAATGAAAAACTGTTTTTT
.	TRBV29-1	.	TRBJ1-1	CSVSPSYLGGLTGAFF	TGCAGCGTCTCCCCCTCATACCTGGGCGGGTTGACTGGAGCTTTCTTT
.	TRBV18	.	TRBJ2-7	CASSPGHLPYEQYF	TGTGCCAGCTCACCGGGCCACTTACCCTACGAGCAGTACTTC
.	TRBV5-4	.	TRBJ1-2	CASSLRQVLRGYTF	TGTGCCAGCAGCTTACGACAAGTGCTTCGTGGCTACACCTTC
.	TRBV2	TRBD1	TRBJ1-2	CAGWTGGNYGYTF	TGTGCCGGATGGACAGGGGGAAACTATGGCTACACCTTC
once	TRBV6-5	TRBD2	TRBJ2-3	CASTRASGGTDTQYF	TGTGCCAGCACCCGGGCTAGCGGGGGTACAGATACGCAGTATTTT
.	TRBV5-4	.	TRBJ2-5	CASSFGRPKETQYF	TGTGCCAGCAGCTTCGGGAGACCGAAAGAGACCCAGTACTTC
.	TRBV5-1	.	TRBJ2-2	CASRDRVGRTSSHPVPGELFF	TGCGCCAGCCGGGACAGGGTTGGAAGGACTAGCTCCCACCCTGTCCCCGGGGAGCTGTTTTTT
few	TRBV5-1	.	TRBJ1-3	CASSREMTAAASGNTIYF	TGCGCCAGCAGCCGAGAGATGACAGCCGCGGCCTCTGGAAACACCATATATTTT
.	TRBV30	.	TRBJ1-1	CAWSVTVNTEAFF	TGTGCCTGGAGTGTTACGGTGAACACTGAAGCTTTCTTT
.	TRBV9	TRBD2	TRBJ2-1	CASSVLRETAYNEQFF	TGTGCCAGCAGCGTTCTGCGGGAGACCGCCTACAATGAGCAGTTCTTC
.	TRBV9	.	TRBJ1-4	CASSATPGLNEKLFF	TGTGCCAGCAGCGCCACCCCCGGACTTAATGAAAAACTGTTTTTT
once	TRBV5-1	.	TRBJ2-1	CASSLEGGKYNEQFF	TGCGCCAGCAGCTTGGAAGGGGGAAAGTACAATGAGCAGTTCTTC
.	TRBV15	.	TRBJ1-5	CATSSLSPTQPQHF	TGTGCCACCAGCAGTCTCTCCCCAACACAGCCCCAGCATTTT
once	TRBV19	TRBD2	TRBJ2-1	CASSIELAGGPPEFF	TGTGCCAGTAGTATAGAATTAGCGGGGGGGCCCCCAGAGTTCTTC
once	TRBV19	.	TRBJ1-2	CASSMTVNYGYTF	TGTGCCAGTAGTATGACAGTTAACTATGGCTACACCTTC
.	TRBV19	TRBD1	TRBJ1-2	CASSRQGAHYGYTF	TGTGCCAGTAGTAGGCAGGGGGCCCACTATGGCTACACCTTC
once	TRBV9	.	TRBJ1-3	CASSVAGHHGNTIYF	TGTGCCAGCAGCGTAGCAGGGCATCACGGAAACACCATATATTTT
.	TRBV29-1	TRBD2	TRBJ2-7	CSAATSSGSGEQYF	TGCAGCGCCGCGACTTCTAGCGGGAGTGGAGAGCAGTACTTC
once	TRBV19	TRBD1	TRBJ2-7	CASSTQQGPSYEQYF	TGTGCCAGTAGTACCCAACAGGGGCCGTCCTACGAGCAGTACTTC
.	TRBV4-2	TRBD1	TRBJ1-2	CASSQVGGDRDFSSGYTF	TGTGCCAGCAGCCAAGTTGGGGGGGACAGGGATTTTAGTAGTGGCTACACCTTC
.	TRBV6-1	.	TRBJ1-5	CASTQRSEQAQHF	TGTGCCAGCACCCAGAGGTCCGAACAAGCCCAGCATTTT
.	TRBV11-1	.	TRBJ1-2	CASSSGQWYGYTF	TGTGCCAGCAGCTCCGGACAGTGGTATGGCTACACCTTC
.	TRBV29-1	.	TRBJ1-2	CSVENWQVELANYGYTF	TGCAGCGTTGAAAACTGGCAGGTGGAATTAGCTAACTATGGCTACACCTTC
.	TRBV11-1	TRBD1	TRBJ1-6	CASSPRTGGSPLHF	TGTGCCAGCAGCCCACGGACAGGTGGGTCACCCCTCCACTTT
.	TRBV5-4	.	TRBJ2-7	CASSPQGTYEQYF	TGTGCCAGCAGCCCACAGGGTACCTACGAGCAGTACTTC
.	TRBV18	.	TRBJ2-2	CASSPEQVIGELFF	TGTGCCAGCTCACCAGAACAGGTTATCGGGGAGCTGTTTTTT
.	TRBV7-8	.	TRBJ1-5	CASSLEGGGRGNQPQHF	TGTGCCAGCAGCTTGGAGGGCGGGGGTCGGGGGAATCAGCCCCAGCATTTT
once	TRBV7-3	.	TRBJ2-3	CASSSGLGWDTQYF	TGTGCCAGCAGCTCGGGACTTGGGTGGGATACGCAGTATTTT
.	TRBV9	.	TRBJ2-3	CASSVGGVADTQYF	TGTGCCAGCAGCGTAGGCGGAGTTGCAGATACGCAGTATTTT
.	TRBV27	.	TRBJ2-2	CASSPLWVAGNTGELFF	TGTGCCAGCAGTCCCCTCTGGGTCGCAGGAAACACCGGGGAGCTGTTTTTT
.	TRBV4-1	.	TRBJ1-4	CASSQSRIGRSNEKLFF	TGCGCCAGCAGCCAATCTCGAATCGGCAGGTCGAATGAAAAACTGTTTTTT
.	TRBV30	.	TRBJ2-7	CAWSVPGQGQYF	TGTGCCTGGAGTGTGCCAGGGCAGGGGCAGTACTTC
.	TRBV6-1	TRBD1	TRBJ2-1	CASSALRGQGGHEQFF	TGTGCCAGCAGTGCATTGAGAGGACAGGGCGGCCATGAGCAGTTCTTC
.	TRBV11-1	.	TRBJ2-1	CASSFRRDKSYNEQFF	TGTGCCAGCAGCTTCCGAAGGGACAAATCTTACAATGAGCAGTTCTTC